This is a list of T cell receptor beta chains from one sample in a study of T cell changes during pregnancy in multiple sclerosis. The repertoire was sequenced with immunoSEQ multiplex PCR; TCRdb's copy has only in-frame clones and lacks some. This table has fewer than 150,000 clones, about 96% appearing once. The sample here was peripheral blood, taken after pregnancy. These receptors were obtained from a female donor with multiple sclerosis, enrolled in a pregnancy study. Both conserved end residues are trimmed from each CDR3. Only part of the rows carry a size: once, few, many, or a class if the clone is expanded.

CDR3 protein: ASSYSRGRNEKLF
V gene: TRBV7-8
clone size: .

CDR3 protein: ASSFSGGGGYT
V gene: TRBV25-1
clone size: .

CDR3 protein: AISESLAGANTGELF
V gene: TRBV10-3
clone size: .

CDR3 protein: ASSLERRGNEKLF
V gene: TRBV7-9
clone size: .

CDR3 protein: ASSRGDRGQETQY
V gene: TRBV7-7
clone size: .

CDR3 protein: ASSSRLHGTEAF
V gene: TRBV6-6
clone size: .

CDR3 protein: ASSYRSSYNEQF
V gene: TRBV6-5
clone size: .

CDR3 protein: ASSYDRTEAF
V gene: TRBV6-5
clone size: few

CDR3 protein: ASSLDRGDQYEQY
V gene: TRBV11-2
clone size: .

CDR3 protein: ASSLGGVGGQGYEQY
V gene: TRBV11-2
clone size: .

CDR3 protein: SVGYRGTYEQY
V gene: TRBV29-1
clone size: once

CDR3 protein: ASSLELADREAF
V gene: TRBV7-2
clone size: .

CDR3 protein: AISDGTSGRYSNTGELF
V gene: TRBV10-3
clone size: .

CDR3 protein: ASGLGQSGMNEQF
V gene: TRBV12-5
clone size: .

CDR3 protein: ASIFNREIDDLYGYT
V gene: TRBV10-2
clone size: .

CDR3 protein: ASSERAGNTIY
V gene: TRBV6-1
clone size: .

CDR3 protein: ASTSAGLNREY
V gene: TRBV6-6
clone size: .

CDR3 protein: ASSLGPGTSNNEQF
V gene: TRBV7-8
clone size: .

CDR3 protein: ASSPDGLAGEGQY
V gene: TRBV28
clone size: .

CDR3 protein: ASSGGAGTAYEQY
V gene: TRBV6-1
clone size: .

CDR3 protein: ASSRQGSGANVLT
V gene: TRBV5-4
clone size: .

CDR3 protein: ASSQGRSDTQY
V gene: TRBV4-1
clone size: .

CDR3 protein: ASRQGTSGRAYNEQF
V gene: TRBV2
clone size: .

CDR3 protein: ASSLLGQGSRYEQY
V gene: TRBV7-2
clone size: .

CDR3 protein: AWSVDRTGGQGYT
V gene: TRBV30
clone size: .

CDR3 protein: ASSPPGGSHNEQF
V gene: TRBV7-9
clone size: .

CDR3 protein: ASSPPLTDTQY
V gene: TRBV18
clone size: .

CDR3 protein: ASRPGQGTYEQY
V gene: TRBV6-5
clone size: .

CDR3 protein: ASSRASGRYAAGELF
V gene: TRBV27
clone size: .

CDR3 protein: ASSHRRPLGDTQY
V gene: TRBV23-1
clone size: .

CDR3 protein: ASSLAESAQH
V gene: TRBV7-8
clone size: .

CDR3 protein: SGTQGGTEAF
V gene: TRBV29-1
clone size: once

CDR3 protein: ASSEDRVLRSDTQY
V gene: TRBV7-9
clone size: .

CDR3 protein: ASMGGANTIY
V gene: TRBV2
clone size: .

CDR3 protein: ASSPRLASSSYEQY
V gene: TRBV28
clone size: .

CDR3 protein: ASSLTRNYGYT
V gene: TRBV28
clone size: .

CDR3 protein: ASYSGQRSEKLF
V gene: TRBV28
clone size: .

CDR3 protein: ASSFSGDYEQY
V gene: TRBV27
clone size: .

CDR3 protein: ASSFPNGQYHRNQPQH
V gene: TRBV28
clone size: .

CDR3 protein: ASSLSLQGAGETQY
V gene: TRBV28
clone size: .

CDR3 protein: ASSPKGLAESASSYEQY
V gene: TRBV4-2
clone size: .

CDR3 protein: AWSGTQGSYNEQF
V gene: TRBV30
clone size: .

CDR3 protein: ASSPGQGTDTDTQY
V gene: TRBV7-7
clone size: .

CDR3 protein: ASSIIGGTGNEQF
V gene: TRBV19
clone size: .

CDR3 protein: ASKRRGAGNTIY
V gene: TRBV7-8
clone size: .

CDR3 protein: ASSVGSTGELF
V gene: TRBV9
clone size: .

CDR3 protein: ASSSGTGVYEQY
V gene: TRBV6-6
clone size: .